These 2 T cell receptor beta chains were sequenced from one sample in a study of shared clonotypes between healthy human individuals. Some clones are missing from TCRdb's copy, which holds only in-frame ones; the method was immunoSEQ multiplex PCR. The sample lists a few million clones; 85% to 95% were seen once. Sequenced material: naive CD4+ T cells from PBMCs. Subset reported: CD45RA+ positively selected. Every receptor here comes from a man between 18 and 35 years old in good health. Some clones in this sample may be carry-over from other donors' samples.

This chain connects TRBV6-1 to TRBJ2-6; D remains ambiguous. Germline assignment: CDR1 MNHNS and CDR2 SASEGT. V lost 4 bases and J 0 bases, leaving 7 bases between the germline ends. This CDR3 has 15 amino acids. The CDR3 region is CASSGVGSGANVLTF. In DNA, the CDR3 is TGTGCCAGCAGTGGGGTAGGCTCTGGGGCCAACGTCCTGACTTTC.

In regard to this clone: The sample holds other DNA sequences that translate to the same CDR3. The V gene is TRBV9, the J gene TRBJ2-1; the D is unclear. The CDR3 runs 13 residues. V was shortened by 3 bases and J by 1 base, with 5 bases between the two germline ends. Germline lookup yields CDR1 SGDLS and CDR2 YYNGEE. CDR3 DNA: TGTGCCAGCAGCGGATCTTCCTACAATGAGCAGTTCTTC. Translating it yields CASSGSSYNEQFF. Variable domain in full (rest from reference TRBV9 and TRBJ2-1): DSGVTQTPKHLITATGQRVTLRCSPRSGDLSVYWYQQSLDQGLQFLIQYYNGEERAKGNILERFSAQQFPDLHSELNLSSLELGDSALYFCASSGSSYNEQFFGPGTRLTVL.